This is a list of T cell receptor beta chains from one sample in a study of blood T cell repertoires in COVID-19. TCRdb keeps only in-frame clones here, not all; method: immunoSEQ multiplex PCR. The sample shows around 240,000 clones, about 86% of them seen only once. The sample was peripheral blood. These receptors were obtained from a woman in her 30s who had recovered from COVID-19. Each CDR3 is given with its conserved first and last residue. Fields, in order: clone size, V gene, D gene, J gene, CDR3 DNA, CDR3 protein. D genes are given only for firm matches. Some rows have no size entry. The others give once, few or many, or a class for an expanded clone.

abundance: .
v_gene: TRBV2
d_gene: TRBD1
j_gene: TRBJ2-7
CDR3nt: TGTGCCAGCAGTGTCGGCCCGGGACAGGGCTACGAGCAGTACTTC
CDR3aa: CASSVGPGQGYEQYF

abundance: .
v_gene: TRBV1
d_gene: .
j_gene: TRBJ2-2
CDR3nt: TGCACCAGCAGCCAACCACGACGACTAGCGGGATACACCGGGGAGCTGTTTTTT
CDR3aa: CTSSQPRRLAGYTGELFF

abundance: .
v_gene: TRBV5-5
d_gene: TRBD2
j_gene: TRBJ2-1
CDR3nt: TGTGCCAGCAGCCGCGGACTAGCGGGGGGTGACAATGAGCAGTTCTTC
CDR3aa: CASSRGLAGGDNEQFF

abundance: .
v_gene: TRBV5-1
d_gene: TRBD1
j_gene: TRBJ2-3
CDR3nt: TGCGCCAGCAGGGACGGGACAGGGACCACAGATACGCAGTATTTT
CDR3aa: CASRDGTGTTDTQYF

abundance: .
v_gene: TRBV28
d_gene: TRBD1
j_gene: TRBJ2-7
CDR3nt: TGTGCCAGCAGTTTAGGGTTGGGGGCAGGGGGCAACTACGAGCAGTACTTC
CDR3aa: CASSLGLGAGGNYEQYF

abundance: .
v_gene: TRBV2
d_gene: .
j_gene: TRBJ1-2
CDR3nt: TGTGCCAGCAGGAGAACTCGGGACAAATGGGACTATGGCTACACCTTC
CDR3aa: CASRRTRDKWDYGYTF

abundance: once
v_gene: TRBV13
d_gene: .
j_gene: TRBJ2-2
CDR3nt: TGTGCCAGCAGCTTAGGCTGGGCCAGCCAGGAGCTGTTTTTT
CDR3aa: CASSLGWASQELFF

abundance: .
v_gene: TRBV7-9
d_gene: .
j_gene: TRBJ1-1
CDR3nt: TGTGCCACCCCAGAAGGGGCCGGGACTGAAGCTTTCTTT
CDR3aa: CATPEGAGTEAFF

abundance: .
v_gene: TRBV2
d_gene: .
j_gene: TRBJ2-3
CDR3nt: TGTGCCAGCATCCGGGACTTTACCCAAACAGATACGCAGTATTTT
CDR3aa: CASIRDFTQTDTQYF

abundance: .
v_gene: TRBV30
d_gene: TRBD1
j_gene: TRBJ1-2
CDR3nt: TGTGCCTGGAGTGTCTTGCAGGGGGTGATGTCCACCTTC
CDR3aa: CAWSVLQGVMSTF

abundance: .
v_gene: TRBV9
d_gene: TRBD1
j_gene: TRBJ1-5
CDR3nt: TGTGCCAGCAGCGGACAGGGCCCTAATCAGCCCCAGCATTTT
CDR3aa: CASSGQGPNQPQHF